Listed below are T cell receptor beta chains from one sample, sequenced in a study of chemoradiotherapy in HPV16-positive cancers. The table came from immunoSEQ multiplex PCR; TCRdb's copy has only in-frame clones and leaves some out. Among about 5,500 clones, less than 80% were seen once, and the ten largest hold 15% to 20%. The sample was taken from a patient who underwent chemoradiotherapy. All receptors come from a human donor with HPV-associated anogenital cancer. CDR3s include the opening cysteine and the closing phenylalanine or tryptophan. A D gene is named only where the DNA matches it firmly. Size tells how often a clone was seen (once, few, many) or the class of an expanded clone, and some rows leave it out.

d_gene | j_gene | v_gene | abundance | CDR3aa | CDR3nt
- | TRBJ2-3 | TRBV21-1 | - | CASNRLGGDTQYF | TGTGCCAGCAATAGACTAGGTGGGGATACGCAGTATTTT
TRBD1 | TRBJ2-7 | TRBV4-3 | - | CASSIRTGSSYEQYF | TGCGCCAGCAGCATACGGACAGGAAGTTCCTACGAGCAGTACTTC
- | TRBJ1-1 | TRBV19 | - | CASSTQADTEAFF | TGTGCCAGTAGTACACAGGCGGACACTGAAGCTTTCTTT
- | TRBJ1-5 | TRBV4-2 | - | CASSQYGRGNQPQHF | TGTGCCAGCAGCCAGTACGGACGAGGCAATCAGCCCCAGCATTTT
TRBD1 | TRBJ2-7 | TRBV2 | few | CASSLRDRGSEEQYF | TGTGCCAGCAGTCTCCGGGACAGGGGATCGGAAGAGCAGTACTTC
- | TRBJ1-2 | TRBV30 | - | CAWSDSSMAGYTF | TGTGCCTGGAGTGATTCGAGCATGGCTGGCTACACCTTC
- | TRBJ1-6 | TRBV6-1 | - | CASSDPRDRSSYNSPLHF | TGTGCCAGCAGTGATCCCAGGGACCGGAGCTCCTATAATTCACCCCTCCACTTT
- | TRBJ1-5 | TRBV9 | - | CASSPDSNQPQHF | TGTGCCAGCTCCCCTGATAGCAATCAGCCCCAGCATTTT
TRBD1 | TRBJ1-5 | TRBV19 | once | CASKQGALNQPQHF | TGTGCCAGTAAACAGGGGGCTCTCAATCAGCCCCAGCATTTT
TRBD1 | TRBJ1-2 | TRBV27 | - | CASSLSSGKDRVGGYTF | TGTGCCAGCAGTTTATCGAGTGGGAAAGACAGGGTGGGGGGCTACACCTTC
- | TRBJ2-3 | TRBV6-9 | - | CASPKRRKSTDTQYF | TGTGCCAGCCCCAAGCGACGGAAGAGCACAGATACGCAGTATTTT
- | TRBJ1-2 | TRBV7-8 | - | CASSTMGGAADYGYTF | TGTGCCAGCAGCACGATGGGGGGGGCGGCGGACTATGGCTACACCTTC
- | TRBJ1-3 | TRBV15 | - | CATSRDQGTSGNTIYF | TGTGCCACCAGCAGAGATCAAGGTACCTCTGGAAACACCATATATTTT
TRBD1 | TRBJ2-3 | TRBV5-8 | - | CASSAIQGATDTQYF | TGTGCCAGCAGCGCGATTCAGGGGGCAACAGATACGCAGTATTTT
- | TRBJ2-3 | TRBV7-8 | - | CASSFPEGGTVDTQYF | TGTGCCAGCAGCTTTCCCGAGGGCGGGACAGTGGATACGCAGTATTTT
- | TRBJ1-1 | TRBV6-5 | - | CASSYSRAGRSFF | TGTGCCAGCAGTTACTCGAGGGCGGGGCGTAGTTTCTTT
- | TRBJ2-7 | TRBV5-4 | - | CASRWDNSEQYF | TGTGCCAGCAGATGGGACAACTCGGAGCAGTACTTC
TRBD1 | TRBJ2-3 | TRBV7-3 | - | CASSLPGQGTDTQYF | TGTGCCAGCAGCTTACCGGGACAGGGGACAGATACGCAGTATTTT
TRBD1 | TRBJ2-5 | TRBV7-6 | - | CASSLLTGRGETQYF | TGTGCCAGCAGCTTACTGACAGGGAGAGGGGAGACCCAGTACTTC
- | TRBJ2-3 | TRBV9 | - | CASSPGTQITDTQYF | TGTGCCAGCAGCCCCGGGACTCAAATCACAGATACGCAGTATTTT
TRBD2 | TRBJ2-3 | TRBV27 | - | CASRGTSGDRTDTQYF | TGTGCCAGCAGGGGGACTAGCGGGGACCGCACAGATACGCAGTATTTT
TRBD2 | TRBJ2-1 | TRBV10-3 | - | CAIRGTSGNNNEQFF | TGTGCCATCAGGGGGACTAGCGGGAATAACAATGAGCAGTTCTTC
- | TRBJ2-7 | TRBV5-4 | few | CASSLGLGEQYF | TGTGCCAGCAGCTTGGGCCTGGGCGAGCAGTACTTC
TRBD2 | TRBJ2-1 | TRBV18 | - | CASSPTSEDNEQFF | TGTGCCAGCTCACCGACTAGCGAAGACAATGAGCAGTTCTTC
TRBD1 | TRBJ1-4 | TRBV4-1 | - | CASSLETGTLGGEKLFF | TGCGCCAGCAGCCTCGAGACAGGGACACTCGGAGGTGAAAAACTGTTTTTT
- | TRBJ2-2 | TRBV2 | few | CASSETSMLPGELFF | TGTGCCAGCAGTGAAACATCAATGCTACCCGGGGAGCTGTTTTTT
- | TRBJ2-2 | TRBV9 | - | CASSVYRGGANTGELFF | TGTGCCAGCAGCGTTTACAGAGGGGGGGCGAACACCGGGGAGCTGTTTTTT
TRBD1 | TRBJ1-3 | TRBV13 | - | CASSSRQGTKGNTIYF | TGTGCCAGCAGCTCCAGACAGGGGACGAAAGGAAACACCATATATTTT
- | TRBJ2-2 | TRBV5-1 | - | CASSPRGLNTGELFF | TGCGCCAGCAGCCCTCGGGGCCTGAACACCGGGGAGCTGTTTTTT
- | TRBJ2-2 | TRBV7-9 | - | CASSWGNTGELFF | TGTGCCAGCAGCTGGGGGAACACCGGGGAGCTGTTTTTT
- | TRBJ2-1 | TRBV9 | - | CASSVATNSYNEQFF | TGTGCCAGCAGCGTAGCTACTAACTCCTACAATGAGCAGTTCTTC
- | TRBJ1-2 | TRBV5-6 | - | CASTPGGEDYGYTF | TGTGCCAGCACCCCAGGAGGGGAAGACTATGGCTACACCTTC
TRBD2 | TRBJ2-1 | TRBV5-1 | - | CASSFAGGGPFNEQFF | TGCGCCAGCAGCTTCGCGGGGGGGGGCCCATTCAATGAGCAGTTCTTC
- | TRBJ2-1 | TRBV5-1 | - | CASSSDGTYNEQFF | TGCGCCAGCAGCTCAGATGGCACCTACAATGAGCAGTTCTTC
- | TRBJ1-5 | TRBV7-9 | - | CASSPFGGQPQHF | TGTGCCAGCAGCCCTTTCGGAGGACAGCCCCAGCATTTT
TRBD2 | TRBJ2-7 | TRBV5-1 | - | CASSSTSGRALKTYEQYF | TGCGCCAGCAGCTCAACTAGCGGGAGGGCCCTAAAAACCTACGAGCAGTACTTC
- | TRBJ2-7 | TRBV6-1 | - | CASRGLLEQYF | TGTGCCAGCAGGGGGCTGCTCGAGCAGTACTTC
- | TRBJ2-2 | TRBV6-1 | - | CATSSQSGTGELFF | TGTGCCACCTCATCCCAGAGTGGCACCGGGGAGCTGTTTTTT
TRBD2 | TRBJ2-3 | TRBV9 | - | CASSVWTSSTDTQYF | TGTGCCAGCAGCGTATGGACTAGCAGCACAGATACGCAGTATTTT
- | TRBJ1-1 | TRBV11-2 | - | CASSLGPEAFF | TGTGCCAGCAGCTTAGGGCCTGAAGCTTTCTTT
- | TRBJ2-3 | TRBV7-2 | - | CASSLGREYTQYF | TGTGCCAGCAGCTTAGGCCGGGAGTATACGCAGTATTTT
TRBD2 | TRBJ2-1 | TRBV11-1 | - | CASSSLGRGGSYNEQFF | TGTGCCAGCAGCTCACTCGGGCGCGGGGGCTCCTACAATGAGCAGTTCTTC
- | TRBJ2-1 | TRBV9 | - | CASSAPTGILYNEQFF | TGTGCCAGCAGCGCTCCTACCGGGATACTATACAATGAGCAGTTCTTC